This TCR beta chain was sequenced in a study of T cells after yellow fever vaccination. CDR1 and CDR2 (germline): SGHTA, FQGNSA. V lost 8 bases and J 3 bases, leaving 9 bases between the germline ends. This CDR3 spans 12 amino acids. TCRdb ran MiXCR on the 5' RACE reads and lists one entry per CDR3 protein. The sample includes hundreds of thousands of distinct CDR3 sequences, roughly a fifth of them seen just once. This specimen was PBMCs, taken 15 days after the yellow fever booster vaccination. This chain connects TRBV7-2 to TRBJ2-3; TRBD2 is a possible D gene (5 bases). The sequence came from a man aged 30 to 39 who received the YFV17D yellow fever vaccine. This CDR3 is CASLSGTDTQYF. The CDR3 coding sequence is TGTGCCAGCCTCAGCGGAACAGATACGCAGTATTTT.